This is a list of T cell receptor beta chains from one sample in a study of cytomegalovirus exposure and HLA in healthy donors. Sequencing used immunoSEQ multiplex PCR; TCRdb keeps in-frame clones, though not all of them. The data show some 120,000 clones, approximately 72% seen once. The sample taken for sequencing was PBMCs. The receptors stem from a woman in her 50s in good health and CMV-seropositive. Both conserved end residues are part of each CDR3. D genes are given only for firm matches. Expanded clones get a size class; other rows say once, few or many, or leave the size out.

>TRBJ2-5|few|TRBD2|TRBV7-8
CASSLAPSGRQETQYF
TGTGCCAGCAGCTTAGCTCCTAGCGGGAGACAAGAGACCCAGTACTTC
>TRBJ2-3|NA|NA|TRBV7-2
CASSTTGLTDTQYF
TGTGCCAGCAGCACTACCGGCCTCACAGATACGCAGTATTTT
>TRBJ2-4|NA|TRBD2|TRBV27
CASSLIAGGLAKNIQYF
TGTGCCAGCAGTCTCATAGCGGGGGGTCTAGCCAAAAACATTCAGTACTTC
>TRBJ1-2|NA|NA|TRBV5-6
CASSFNRLAYGYTF
TGTGCCAGCAGCTTCAACAGGCTGGCCTATGGCTACACCTTC
>TRBJ1-5|NA|NA|TRBV29-1
CSVGQSNQPQHF
TGCAGCGTTGGACAGAGCAATCAGCCCCAGCATTTT
>TRBJ1-2|few|NA|TRBV29-1
CSVERQGYGYTF
TGCAGCGTTGAAAGGCAGGGCTATGGCTACACCTTC
>TRBJ2-5|NA|TRBD2|TRBV29-1
CSVRTSGRETQYF
TGCAGCGTCCGGACTAGCGGGAGGGAGACCCAGTACTTC
>TRBJ2-1|NA|TRBD1|TRBV29-1
CSVVGDRDHEQFF
TGCAGCGTTGTGGGGGACAGGGATCATGAGCAGTTCTTC
>TRBJ2-7|NA|TRBD2|TRBV15
CATSELAGDHEQYF
TGTGCCACCAGCGAACTAGCGGGAGACCACGAGCAGTACTTC
>TRBJ2-1|NA|NA|TRBV5-1
CASSLAGAGYNEQFF
TGCGCCAGCAGCTTGGCGGGAGCCGGGTACAATGAGCAGTTCTTC
>TRBJ1-2|NA|NA|TRBV6-1
CASSEAGRDGYTF
TGTGCCAGCAGTGAAGCGGGTCGGGATGGCTACACCTTC
>TRBJ2-4|NA|NA|TRBV4-1
CASSQALPGLGAKNIQYF
TGCGCCAGCAGCCAAGCCCTTCCGGGGTTGGGGGCCAAAAACATTCAGTACTTC
>TRBJ1-2|NA|NA|TRBV7-9
CSSSLGPNPAGNYGYTF
TGTTCCAGCAGCTTAGGGCCTAATCCTGCAGGGAACTATGGCTACACCTTC
>TRBJ2-5|NA|TRBD2|TRBV4-1
CASSQVLAGPPGETQYF
TGCGCCAGCAGCCAAGTCCTAGCGGGACCCCCTGGGGAGACCCAGTACTTC
>TRBJ1-5|NA|NA|TRBV28
CASRRTGTSNQPQHF
TGTGCCAGCAGAAGAACAGGGACAAGCAATCAGCCCCAGCATTTT
>TRBJ2-7|NA|NA|TRBV6-1
CASSEAGSYEQYF
TGTGCCAGCAGTGAAGCGGGGAGCTACGAGCAGTACTTC
>TRBJ2-7|NA|NA|TRBV7-2
CASSLVGRAGEQYF
TGTGCCAGCAGCTTAGTGGGCAGGGCTGGCGAGCAGTACTTC
>TRBJ2-3|NA|NA|TRBV7-9
CASSISGNTDTQYF
TGTGCCAGCAGCATTAGCGGAAACACAGATACGCAGTATTTT